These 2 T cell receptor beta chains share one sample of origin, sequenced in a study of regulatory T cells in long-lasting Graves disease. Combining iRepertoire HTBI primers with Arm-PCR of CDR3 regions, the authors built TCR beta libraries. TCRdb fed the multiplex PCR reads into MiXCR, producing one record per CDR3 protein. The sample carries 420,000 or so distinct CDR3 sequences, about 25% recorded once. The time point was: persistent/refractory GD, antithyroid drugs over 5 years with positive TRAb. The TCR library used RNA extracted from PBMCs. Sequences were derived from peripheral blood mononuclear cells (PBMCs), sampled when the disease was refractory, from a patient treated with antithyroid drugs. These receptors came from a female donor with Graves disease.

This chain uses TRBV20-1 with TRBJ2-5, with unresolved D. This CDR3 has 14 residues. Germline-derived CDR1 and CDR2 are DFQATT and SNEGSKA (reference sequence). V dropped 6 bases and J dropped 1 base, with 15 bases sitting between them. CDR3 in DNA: TGCAGTGCAAGGGATTTTGGGCGCCAAGAGACCCAGTACTTC. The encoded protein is CSARDFGRQETQYF.

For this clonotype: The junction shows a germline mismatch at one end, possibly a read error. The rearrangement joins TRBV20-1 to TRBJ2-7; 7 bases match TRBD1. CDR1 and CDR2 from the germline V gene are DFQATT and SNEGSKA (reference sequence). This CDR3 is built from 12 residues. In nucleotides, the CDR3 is TGCAATGCTGGAGAGGGGGCGCGCGAGCAGTACTTC. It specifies CNAGEGAREQYF.